This T cell receptor (beta chain) was sequenced for a study of T cell repertoires in cytomegalovirus infection. Study overall: Matching HLA type and CMV infection were both indicated by public TCR beta signatures.

Points on this clonotype: The antigen remains unidentified.

This CDR3 contains 15 residues. V was clipped by 2 bases and J by 1 base, with 10 bases between them. Germline V gene sequence: CDR1 SGHTA, CDR2 FQGTGA. Whole-study findings and limits: Summed frequency of public TCR beta families distinguished CMV carriers with the relevant HLA.

TCRdb analysed the reads with MiXCR anew, one entry per CDR3 protein. The repertoire has approximately 300,000 distinct CDR3 sequences, around 29% of them found once; the top ten carry around 20%. This chain connects TRBV7-3 to TRBJ2-3; perhaps TRBD2 as D (6 bases). The material sequenced was cultured PBMCs, taken from culture after CMV antigen stimulation. The source of this sequence is a human donor in good health (CMV status not recorded). Some clones in this sample may be carry-over from other donors' samples. Here the CDR3 DNA reads TGTGCCAGCAGCTTAGACTCGGGGGGCACAGATACGCAGTATTTT. Translation: CASSLDSGGTDTQYF.